These 28 T cell receptor beta chains were all obtained from the same sample, sequenced in a study of Tregs in tolerant kidney transplant recipients. For these receptors, no antigen is known. Clones were read by immunoSEQ multiplex PCR, and TCRdb kept only the in-frame ones, dropping some. The top ten clones hold roughly 3.5% of a sample with around 6,000 clones, 90% of them seen once. The sample was Tregs from blood cultured with allogeneic cells, taken before the transplant. These receptors all stem from a human patient who received a combined kidney and bone marrow transplant.

This rearrangement joins TRBV12-5 to TRBJ2-3; D not certain. Per germline, CDR1 LGHNT and CDR2 FRNRAP. The CDR3 is 13 amino acids. The V end was cut by 4 bases, the J end by 10 bases, with 15 bases between. CDR3 residues: CASGSTQNGAQYF. CDR3 bases: TGTGCTAGTGGTTCGACTCAAAATGGGGCGCAGTATTTT.

The chain is built from TRBV7-6 and TRBJ2-1, with D possibly matching TRBD1 (6 bases). V was pared by 4 bases and J by 0 bases, with 22 bases between. The CDR3 extends over 19 amino acids. CDR1 is SGHVS, CDR2 FNYEAQ, per germline. The CDR3 DNA follows: TGTGCCAGCAGCTCCCGTGCGGCAACAAGGGGGAGCTCCTACAATGAGCAGTTCTTC. It yields the protein CASSSRAATRGSSYNEQFF.

The V call is TRBV4-3, the J call TRBJ2-3; a weak D match, TRBD1 (5 bases). V was pared by 0 bases and J by 2 bases, with 9 bases between. Germline values: CDR1 LGHNA, CDR2 YSLEER. CDR3 length equals 15 residues. CDR3 loop: CASSQDRTNTDTQYF. The CDR3 coding sequence is TGCGCCAGCAGCCAAGATAGGACAAACACAGATACGCAGTATTTT.

The chain couples TRBV7-9 to TRBJ1-3; 10 positions match TRBD1. V lost 5 bases and J lost 4; bases outside the gene matches: 5. Germline V gene data show CDR1 as SEHNR and CDR2 as FQNEAQ (reference sequence). The CDR3 has 15 residues. CDR3 in DNA: TGTGCCAGCAGCCGGGACAGGGGCGCGGGAAACACCATATATTTT. It encodes CASSRDRGAGNTIYF.

The chain recombines TRBV6-6 with TRBJ2-5; 7 bases fit TRBD1. J lost 1 base, V lost 4 bases, and 3 bases had no gene match. The germline gives CDR1 MNHNY, CDR2 SVGAGI (reference sequence). This CDR3 spans 14 amino acids. CDR3 nucleotides: TGTGCCAGCAGTTCGACAGGGCCCCAAGAGACCCAGTACTTC. It specifies CASSSTGPQETQYF.

The CDR3 DNA follows: TGTGCCAGCAGCGTTGAAATTTCAGCTCAACAAAGTCGGGCCAACGTCCTGACTTTC. Encoded protein: CASSVEISAQQSRANVLTF. This sequence joins TRBV7-4 and TRBJ2-6; D not certain. CDR1 and CDR2 from the germline V gene are SGHVT and SQSDAQ. This CDR3 contains 19 residues. V was trimmed by 5 bases and J by 5 bases, leaving 25 bases between them.

The J gene is TRBJ1-1, the V gene TRBV28; D unclear. The V gene lost 6 bases and the J gene lost 0 bases, with 11 bases spanning the gap. The CDR3 has 14 residues. Germline CDR1 reads MDHEN; CDR2 reads SYDVKM. Here the CDR3 reads CASSWGQLNTEAFF. The DNA for the CDR3 is TGTGCCAGCAGCTGGGGTCAACTGAACACTGAAGCTTTCTTT.

The CDR3 region is CASRTLGRNSYEQYF. As DNA, the CDR3 is TGTGCCAGCAGGACACTGGGACGGAACTCCTACGAGCAGTACTTC. J is TRBJ2-7 and V is TRBV28, with D perhaps TRBD1 or TRBD2 (5 bases each). Germline CDR1 MDHEN, CDR2 SYDVKM. CDR3 length equals 15 residues. V lost 6 bases and J lost 0, with 15 bases in between. Full variable domain (outside the CDR3, taken from reference TRBV28 and TRBJ2-7): DVKVTQSSRYLVKRTGEKVFLECVQDMDHENMFWYRQDPGLGLRLIYFSYDVKMKEKGDIPEGYSVSREKKERFSLILESASTNQTSMYLCASRTLGRNSYEQYFGPGTRLTVT.

The chain uses TRBV7-8 and TRBJ2-1, with 11 bases matching TRBD2. CDR1 is SGHVS and CDR2 is FQNEAQ in the germline V gene. V shed 5 bases and J 12 bases; nucleotides not matched to a gene: 12. This CDR3 has 15 residues. CDR3 sequence (DNA): TGTGCCAGCAGCCACGGGACTAGCGGCCCCTCGACGCAGTTCTTC. As protein: CASSHGTSGPSTQFF.

The chain uses TRBV5-5 and TRBJ2-1; maybe TRBD2 (6 bases). Germline-derived CDR1 and CDR2 are SGHKS and YYEKEE (reference sequence). The CDR3 length is 15 residues. Trimming took 2 bases from V and 9 from J, leaving 18 bases between them. CDR3 residues: CASSLGAGPTPEQFF. The CDR3 DNA follows: TGTGCCAGCAGCTTAGGGGCGGGGCCCACTCCTGAGCAGTTCTTC. Full variable domain (missing parts from reference TRBV5-5 and TRBJ2-1): DAGVTQSPTHLIKTRGQQVTLRCSPISGHKSVSWYQQVLGQGPQFIFQYYEKEERGRGNFPDRFSARQFPNYSSELNVNALLLGDSALYLCASSLGAGPTPEQFFGPGTRLTVL.

The CDR3 loop is CASSPPGTGHTGELFF. CDR3 sequence (DNA): TGTGCCAGCTCACCACCCGGGACAGGGCACACCGGGGAGCTGTTTTTT. The V gene is TRBV18, the J gene TRBJ2-2; TRBD1 aligns across 9 bases. The CDR3 runs 16 residues. Germline V gives CDR1 KGHSH, CDR2 LQKENI. Trimming cost V 0 bases and J 3 bases; bases outside gene matches: 2.

This clone was observed a handful of times. The V call is TRBV5-4, the J call TRBJ2-5; D unresolved. The CDR3 length is 14 residues. The V end was cut by 6 bases, the J end by 5 bases, with 17 bases between. Germline V gene sequence: CDR1 SGHNT, CDR2 YYREEE (reference sequence). CDR3: CASTLLDRRETQYF. CDR3 DNA sequence: TGTGCCAGCACACTATTGGACCGACGTGAGACCCAGTACTTC.

The rearrangement uses TRBV11-2 and TRBJ2-7; D is undetermined. This CDR3 has 15 residues. The V end was cut by 1 base, the J end by 1 base, with 11 bases between. Germline-derived CDR1 and CDR2 are SGHAT and FQNNGV. This CDR3 is CASSLALATSYEQYF. In DNA form, the CDR3 reads TGTGCCAGCAGCTTAGCCCTCGCTACATCCTACGAGCAGTACTTC.

The V gene is TRBV5-5, the J gene TRBJ1-2, with D perhaps TRBD1 (6 bases). The V end lost 3 bases, the J end lost 5 bases, and 11 bases lay between the germline ends. The V gene's germline CDR1 is SGHKS and CDR2 YYEKEE (reference sequence). The CDR3 is made up of 13 amino acids. CDR3 loop: CASSSDGTYGYTF. DNA for the CDR3: TGTGCCAGCAGCTCCGACGGGACATATGGCTACACCTTC.

This chain uses TRBV15 with TRBJ1-2, with D possibly being TRBD1 (5 bases). The CDR3 length is 14 residues. Per germline, CDR1 LNHNV and CDR2 YYDKDF (reference sequence). The V end lost 7 bases, the J end lost 0 bases, and 12 bases lay between the germline ends. CDR3 protein: CATKAGPANYGYTF. The CDR3 DNA reads TGTGCCACCAAAGCAGGGCCAGCTAACTATGGCTACACCTTC.

The chain combines TRBV7-2 with TRBJ1-1; no clear D. The V and J ends lost 3 bases and 0 bases respectively, with 8 bases between them. Germline V gives CDR1 SGHTA, CDR2 FQGNSA. CDR3 length equals 14 residues. The CDR3 nucleotides read TGTGCCAGCAGCTTTGGGTGGCTGAACACTGAAGCTTTCTTT. Translated, it gives CASSFGWLNTEAFF.

CDR3 DNA sequence: TGCGCCAGCAGTGAAAGGGACACAGAATCCTACGAGCAGTACTTC. It specifies CASSERDTESYEQYF. V usage is TRBV10-1 and J usage is TRBJ2-7, with TRBD1 as a possible D gene (6 bases). The V end lost 3 bases, the J end lost 1 base, and 13 bases lay between the germline ends. Germline V gene data show CDR1 as WNHNN and CDR2 as SYGVQD (reference sequence). The CDR3 sequence is 15 residues long.

The chain couples TRBV7-2 to TRBJ2-1; 7 bases are shared with TRBD1. Germline V gives CDR1 SGHTA, CDR2 FQGNSA. CDR3 length: 13 residues. After removal of 3 bases from V and 4 bases from J, the junction contained 0 bases not matched to a gene. The CDR3 reads CASSLTGYNEQFF. CDR3 nucleotide sequence: TGTGCCAGCAGCTTGACAGGGTACAATGAGCAGTTCTTC.

The chain carries TRBV5-1 and TRBJ2-3, with D perhaps matching TRBD2 (6 bases). Germline V gene lookup returns CDR1 SGHRS and CDR2 YFSETQ. CDR3 length: 15 amino acids. V dropped 0 bases and J dropped 2 bases, with 10 bases sitting between them. CDR3 amino acids: CASSLGGLSTDTQYF. The CDR3 DNA sequence: TGCGCCAGCAGCTTGGGGGGACTCTCCACAGATACGCAGTATTTT. Together with reference TRBV5-1 and TRBJ2-3, the CDR3 gives the full variable domain: KAGVTQTPRYLIKTRGQQVTLSCSPISGHRSVSWYQQTPGQGLQFLFEYFSETQRNKGNFPGRFSGRQFSNSRSEMNVSTLELGDSALYLCASSLGGLSTDTQYFGPGTRLTVL.

This clone has only a few counts. The chain couples TRBV2 to TRBJ2-4, with TRBD1 identical over 8 bases. Germline CDR1 reads SNHLY; CDR2 reads FYNNEI. The J segment lost 1 base and the V segment lost 6 bases, leaving 2 bases of the junction unmatched. CDR3 length equals 14 residues. As DNA, the CDR3 is TGTGCCAGCAGGGACAGGGCGGCCAAAAACATTCAGTACTTC. It is translated as CASRDRAAKNIQYF.

The rearrangement joins TRBV27 to TRBJ2-5; D is perhaps TRBD1 (5 bases). The CDR3 extends over 16 amino acids. The germline CDR1 and CDR2 sequences are MNHEY and SMNVEV (reference sequence). Trimming removed 1 base at V and 1 base at J, with 13 bases between. The CDR3 sequence is CASSLWAFTGQETQYF. The DNA for the CDR3 is TGTGCCAGCAGTTTATGGGCCTTCACAGGCCAAGAGACCCAGTACTTC.

The chain joins TRBV19 to TRBJ2-5; D unclear. V gave up 6 bases and J gave up 4 bases, with 9 bases separating them. CDR3 length: 12 residues. Per the germline V gene, CDR1 is LNHDA and CDR2 is SQIVND (reference sequence). The CDR3 DNA reads as TGTGCCAGTAGCCGGTGGGGAGAGACCCAGTACTTC. This gives the protein CASSRWGETQYF.

A few counts support this clone. This chain connects TRBV10-1 to TRBJ1-3; 7 bases are a match to TRBD1. Germline assignment: CDR1 WNHNN and CDR2 SYGVQD (reference sequence). The CDR3 contains 15 residues. The V segment lost 7 bases and the J segment 8 bases; nucleotides outside the gene matches: 14. This CDR3 reads CASIKPTGLGDTIYF. CDR3 nucleotides: TGCGCCAGCATAAAACCGACAGGGTTGGGGGACACCATATATTTT.

The gene calls are TRBV10-3 and TRBJ1-1; TRBD1 matches at 11 bases. The trim removed 6 bases at V and 1 base at J, leaving 10 bases unmatched. The V gene's germline CDR1 is ENHRY and CDR2 SYGVKD. This CDR3 has 17 residues. The CDR3 region is CAISRGDRGSGNTEAFF. CDR3 sequence (DNA): TGTGCCATCAGCCGGGGGGACAGGGGGAGCGGGAACACTGAAGCTTTCTTT.

The V gene is TRBV6-1, the J gene TRBJ1-2; D is possibly TRBD1 (6 bases). V was shortened by 5 bases and J by 7 bases, with 17 bases between the two germline ends. Germline values: CDR1 MNHNS, CDR2 SASEGT. The CDR3 contains 14 residues. This chain's CDR3 is CASSILGGARGYTF. The CDR3 DNA reads TGTGCCAGCAGTATCTTAGGGGGGGCGCGTGGCTACACCTTC.

The chain links TRBV18 to TRBJ1-1; D unresolved. With 4 bases removed from V and 0 bases from J, the gap between germline ends came to 12 bases. This CDR3 region has 15 residues. From germline, CDR1 is KGHSH and CDR2 LQKENI. Written as DNA, the CDR3 is TGTGCCAGCTCACTGGGCGCAACCCTGAACACTGAAGCTTTCTTT. The encoded protein is CASSLGATLNTEAFF.

This rearrangement joins TRBV5-1 to TRBJ2-4; D could derive from TRBD1 or TRBD2 (5 bases each). V was shortened by 4 bases and J by 6 bases, with 14 bases between the two germline ends. The CDR3 sequence is 14 residues long. Germline assignment: CDR1 SGHRS and CDR2 YFSETQ. CDR3 nucleotide sequence: TGCGCCAGCAGCCCGCAGGGAGTCGGAAACATTCAGTACTTC. Residues: CASSPQGVGNIQYF. The full variable domain, rest sourced from reference TRBV5-1 and TRBJ2-4, is KAGVTQTPRYLIKTRGQQVTLSCSPISGHRSVSWYQQTPGQGLQFLFEYFSETQRNKGNFPGRFSGRQFSNSRSEMNVSTLELGDSALYLCASSPQGVGNIQYFGAGTRLSVL.

The gene calls are TRBV5-1 and TRBJ2-1, with 12 bases fitting TRBD2. The V gene end was trimmed by 6 bases and the J gene end by 6 bases; junction bases not matched to a gene: 7. The CDR3 has 15 amino acids. Germline values: CDR1 SGHRS, CDR2 YFSETQ. CDR3 nucleotide sequence: TGCGCCAGCACCCCTAGCGGGGGGGCCCTCAATGAGCAGTTCTTC. Protein sequence: CASTPSGGALNEQFF. Using reference TRBV5-1 and TRBJ2-1 for the parts outside the CDR3, the full variable domain is KAGVTQTPRYLIKTRGQQVTLSCSPISGHRSVSWYQQTPGQGLQFLFEYFSETQRNKGNFPGRFSGRQFSNSRSEMNVSTLELGDSALYLCASTPSGGALNEQFFGPGTRLTVL.